This T cell receptor beta chain appears in the sequencing data of a study of vaccination and CD4 T cells after COVID-19. The wider study: Recovered-phase convalescent patients showed SARS-CoV-2 positivity by nasal swab PCR; 8 or 9 were mild, one severe. Post-vaccine sample collection happened at a median of approximately 79 days after dose two, ranging 14 to 241.

In regard to this clonotype: Its target is unknown.

The trim removed 1 base at V and 8 bases at J, leaving 3 bases unmatched. This CDR3 is built from 14 residues. Germline V gene sequence: CDR1 LNHNV, CDR2 YYDKDF (reference sequence). The Oncomine TCR Beta short-read assay sequenced DNA from cultured CD4+ T cells. Scientists extracted genomic DNA from CD4+ T cells grown in culture. One entry per CDR3 protein, called by TCRdb with MiXCR from the PCR reads. The data contain around 12,000 distinct CDR3 sequences, 50% to 75% of them singletons. Noted treatment: roughly ten-day PBMC culture with coronavirus spike peptide pools or control peptides (ViraFEST assay).

This TCR derives from a human donor who had recovered from COVID-19. This rearrangement joins TRBV15 to TRBJ1-4; 8 bases match TRBD1. The sequencing sample was made of CD4+ T cells from blood, cultured in vitro. The CDR3 region has the DNA TGTGCCACCAGCAGAGTACAGGGGGTGGAAAAACTGTTTTTT. Translating gives CATSRVQGVEKLFF.